The 32 T cell receptor beta chains presented below share a single source sample, sequenced in a study of T cell repertoires in cytomegalovirus infection. No antigens are known for them. MiXCR was run by TCRdb on the reads, yielding one entry per CDR3 protein. The sample has 360,000 or so distinct CDR3 sequences, roughly 34% seen once. The sample was cultured PBMCs, taken from culture after CMV antigen stimulation. The receptors come from a human donor in good health (CMV status not recorded). Some clones in this sample may be carry-over from other donors' samples.

This clonotype was seen a few times. The chain has TRBV24-1 and TRBJ2-1; 7 bases are a match to TRBD1. The V and J ends lost 3 bases and 2 bases, in that order; junction bases with no gene match: 6. Looked up from germline, CDR1 is KGHDR and CDR2 is SFDVKD. The length of the CDR3 is 16 residues. DNA for the CDR3: TGTGCCACCAGTGATACGACAGGGTTCGCCTACAATGAGCAGTTCTTC. Protein sequence: CATSDTTGFAYNEQFF.

V gene TRBV7-6 combines with J gene TRBJ2-5, with D uncertain. This CDR3 has 12 amino acids. V lost 2 bases, J lost 4 bases, and 5 bases lay in between. Germline CDR1 SGHVS, CDR2 FNYEAQ. In DNA form, the CDR3 reads TGTGCCAGCAGCTTAAATCCAGAGACCCAGTACTTC. It specifies CASSLNPETQYF.

The CDR3 sequence: CASSYPTSGRAPEQFF. In nucleotides, the CDR3 is TGTGCCAGCAGTTACCCTACTAGCGGGAGGGCCCCCGAGCAGTTCTTC. The rearrangement joins TRBV6-2 or TRBV6-3 to TRBJ2-1; 13 nucleotides match TRBD2. The CDR3 has 16 amino acids. Per germline, CDR1 MNHEY and CDR2 SVGEGT. J gave up 10 bases and V 2 bases, and 8 bases lay outside the gene matches.

This chain uses TRBV7-6 with TRBJ2-5; TRBD2 matches at 9 bases. Unmatched junction bases numbered 9, after V lost 6 bases and J lost 4 bases. This CDR3 region has 15 residues. In germline, CDR1 is SGHVS, CDR2 FNYEAQ. The chain's CDR3 is CASSFSGSGGETQYF. The CDR3 nucleotides are TGTGCCAGCAGTTTTAGCGGGAGTGGGGGAGAGACCCAGTACTTC.

The chain is built from TRBV19 and TRBJ2-1, with D perhaps matching TRBD2 (6 bases). The CDR3 loop spans 14 amino acids. V dropped 3 bases and J dropped 10 bases, with 16 bases sitting between them. CDR1 is LNHDA and CDR2 is SQIVND in the germline V gene (reference sequence). CDR3 bases: TGTGCCAGTAGTATTGGACGTAGCGGAGGGGAGCAGTTCTTC. Translation gives CASSIGRSGGEQFF.

This clonotype was picked up a small number of times. The chain employs TRBV11-2 and TRBJ2-5, with D perhaps matching TRBD1 (6 bases). The CDR3 is 13 amino acids. CDR1 is SGHAT and CDR2 is FQNNGV in the germline V gene. Trimming cost V 7 bases and J 0 bases, with 9 bases left between them. The CDR3 coding sequence is TGTGCCAGCACCAGGACAGACCAAGAGACCCAGTACTTC. Amino acids: CASTRTDQETQYF.

The rearrangement links TRBV20-1 to TRBJ1-3, with D uncertain. V was clipped by 0 bases and J by 0 bases, with 3 bases between them. The CDR3 runs 13 residues. Germline V gene sequence: CDR1 DFQATT, CDR2 SNEGSKA (reference sequence). The CDR3 region has the DNA TGCAGTGCTAGAGAAGTCTCTGGAAACACCATATATTTT. Encoded protein: CSAREVSGNTIYF.

This chain uses TRBV12-3 or TRBV12-4 with TRBJ2-2; a possible D gene is TRBD1 (6 bases). Trimming stripped 1 base from V and 5 bases from J, with 8 bases between. CDR3 length: 14 residues. CDR3 sequence (DNA): TGTGCCAGCAGTTTAGTCGGACAGACCGGGGAGCTGTTTTTT. Encoded protein: CASSLVGQTGELFF.

The V and J genes are TRBV7-2 and TRBJ2-5; TRBD2 agrees at 7 bases. The CDR3 spans 14 residues. Germline-derived CDR1 and CDR2 are SGHTA and FQGNSA. The V gene end was trimmed by 4 bases and the J gene end by 3 bases; junction bases not matched to a gene: 5. CDR3: CASSSWGREETQYF. In DNA form, the CDR3 reads TGTGCCAGCAGCTCATGGGGGAGGGAAGAGACCCAGTACTTC.

This clonotype showed up just a few times. The V gene is TRBV29-1, the J gene TRBJ2-1, with 10 bases fitting TRBD1. The CDR3 length is 15 residues. Germline assignment: CDR1 SQVTM and CDR2 ANQGSEA. V lost 7 bases and J lost 6; bases outside the gene matches: 12. The CDR3 DNA is TGCAGCGGTCTACGGAGACAGGGGGCCTCCAATGAGCAGTTCTTC. Its protein is CSGLRRQGASNEQFF.

DNA of the CDR3: TGTGCCAGCAGCTTAAACCCAAAGGGAGAGACCCAGTACTTC. It is translated as CASSLNPKGETQYF. The J gene is TRBJ2-5, the V gene TRBV7-9; no clear D gene. The CDR3 is made up of 14 amino acids. Germline-derived CDR1 and CDR2 are SEHNR and FQNEAQ (reference sequence). Deletions cut 2 bases from V and 4 bases from J, with 11 bases between.

V usage is TRBV19 and J usage is TRBJ2-1, with a weak D call TRBD2 (5 bases). Deletions cut 7 bases from V and 8 bases from J, with 15 bases between. The germline V gene has CDR1 LNHDA and CDR2 SQIVND (reference sequence). CDR3 length equals 13 residues. The CDR3 sequence: CASKKTTMDEQFF. DNA of the CDR3: TGTGCCAGTAAAAAGACTACAATGGATGAGCAGTTCTTC.

The CDR3 reads CASSQVGGAIRNTEAFF. CDR3 sequence (DNA): TGTGCCAGCAGCCAAGTGGGGGGGGCGATTAGAAACACTGAAGCTTTCTTT. The rearrangement links TRBV14 to TRBJ1-1; weak D call: TRBD1 (6 bases). The ends were cut back, 1 base at V and 2 bases at J, with 17 bases in the middle. The CDR3 length is 17 residues. Germline lookup yields CDR1 SGHDN and CDR2 FVKESK.

The rearrangement uses TRBV30 and TRBJ2-5; the D is unclear. The V end lost 7 bases, the J end lost 5 bases, and 17 bases lay between the germline ends. Germline CDR1 reads GTSNPN; CDR2 reads SVGIG (reference sequence). This CDR3 is 13 amino acids long. Written as DNA, the CDR3 is TGTGCCTTTAACCCGGGTCTGGTGGAGACCCAGTACTTC. Its protein product is CAFNPGLVETQYF.

The chain joins TRBV19 to TRBJ2-1; TRBD2 agrees at 10 bases. V was pared by 6 bases and J by 3 bases, with 11 bases of the junction left unmatched. This CDR3 comprises 17 residues. Germline CDR1 and CDR2: LNHDA and SQIVND (reference sequence). CDR3 DNA: TGTGCCAGTAGCCCCTCCCCTACTAGCGGGATCTACAATGAGCAGTTCTTC. Encoded protein: CASSPSPTSGIYNEQFF.

Note on this clonotype: An end of the junction does not agree with germline; a read error may underlie this. This chain joins TRBV7-3 and TRBJ1-1; 7 nucleotides line up with TRBD1. The CDR3 totals 13 residues. CDR1 is SGHTA, CDR2 FQGTGA, per germline. The DNA for the CDR3 is TGTGCTAGCAGTTCGGACCAGGGGGCTGAAGCTTTCTTT. This translates into CASSSDQGAEAFF.

V and J are TRBV4-3 and TRBJ2-3, with 10 nucleotides matching TRBD1. V lost 2 bases to trimming and J lost 2 bases; unmatched junction nucleotides: 13. The CDR3 is made up of 19 amino acids. The germline gives CDR1 LGHNA, CDR2 YSLEER. CDR3 region: CASSQNPWTGGRITDTQYF. The CDR3 bases are TGCGCCAGCAGCCAAAACCCTTGGACAGGGGGAAGGATCACAGATACGCAGTATTTT.

V and J are TRBV15 and TRBJ2-2, with 7 bases identical to TRBD1. Germline CDR1 is LNHNV and CDR2 is YYDKDF (reference sequence). The V gene end was trimmed by 5 bases and the J gene end by 2 bases; junction bases not matched to a gene: 8. The CDR3 spans 16 residues. As DNA, the CDR3 is TGTGCCACCAGCGGAAAGGACAGGCTCAACACCGGGGAGCTGTTTTTT. This gives the protein CATSGKDRLNTGELFF. Together with reference TRBV15 and TRBJ2-2, the CDR3 gives the full variable domain: DAMVIQNPRYQVTQFGKPVTLSCSQTLNHNVMYWYQQKSSQAPKLLFHYYDKDFNNEADTPDNFQSRRPNTSFCFLDIRSPGLGDTAMYLCATSGKDRLNTGELFFGEGSRLTVL.

This clonotype appeared a few times. The V call is TRBV2, the J call TRBJ1-2; D gene uncertain. V was trimmed by 9 bases and J by 6 bases, leaving 11 bases between them. The CDR3 is made up of 11 amino acids. The germline V gene encodes CDR1 SNHLY and CDR2 FYNNEI. CDR3 sequence: CASGPGHGYTF. The CDR3 bases are TGTGCCAGTGGGCCGGGTCATGGCTACACCTTC.

The chain uses TRBV4-2 and TRBJ2-1; D remains ambiguous. The CDR3 contains 14 residues. CDR1 and CDR2 from the germline V gene are LGHNA and YNFKEQ. Trimming removed 1 base from V and 4 bases from J, with 8 bases in between. The CDR3 loop is CASSQGNEYNEQFF. For the CDR3, the DNA is TGTGCCAGCAGCCAAGGGAACGAGTACAATGAGCAGTTCTTC.

The V call is TRBV4-1, the J call TRBJ1-3; no reliable D call. Trimming took 4 bases from V and 1 from J, leaving 20 bases between them. The CDR3 has 18 amino acids. From germline, CDR1 is MGHRA and CDR2 YSYEKL. In DNA, the CDR3 is TGCGCCAGCAGCCCAGTCTATGTACGCACAGAATCTGGAAACACCATATATTTT. Amino acid sequence: CASSPVYVRTESGNTIYF.

The chain links TRBV7-2 to TRBJ1-4; weak D call: TRBD1 (5 bases). The germline V and J ends were trimmed by 0 bases and 8 bases, with 16 bases remaining between them. The CDR3 sequence is 16 residues long. The germline CDR1 and CDR2 sequences are SGHTA and FQGNSA. CDR3 in DNA: TGTGCCAGCAGCTTAGCGCTATCCCTCGGGGGGGAAAAACTGTTTTTT. It codes for CASSLALSLGGEKLFF.

This clonotype has at least ten counts. The chain carries TRBV7-2 and TRBJ1-6, with D unclear. Germline V gives CDR1 SGHTA, CDR2 FQGNSA. Trimming took off 1 base at V and 0 bases at J, with 10 bases between the two ends. The CDR3 consists of 17 residues. For the CDR3, the DNA is TGTGCCAGCAGCTTAGGGTCAGCGAGCTCCTATAATTCACCCCTCCACTTT. The encoded protein is CASSLGSASSYNSPLHF. The full variable domain, its missing parts supplied by reference TRBV7-2 and TRBJ1-6, is GAGVSQSPSNKVTEKGKDVELRCDPISGHTALYWYRQSLGQGLEFLIYFQGNSAPDKSGLPSDRFSAERTGGSVSTLTIQRTQQEDSAVYLCASSLGSASSYNSPLHFGNGTRLTVT.

The gene calls are TRBV20-1 and TRBJ1-5; 7 bases align to TRBD1. J gave up 4 bases and V 0 bases, and 9 bases lay outside the gene matches. Germline lookup yields CDR1 DFQATT and CDR2 SNEGSKA (reference sequence). The CDR3 has 16 amino acids. The CDR3 nucleotides read TGCAGTGCTAGAGAGAGTCCAGGGGGATCAAATCAGCCCCAGCATTTT. It translates to CSARESPGGSNQPQHF.

This clonotype was observed a single time. This chain links TRBV3-1 with TRBJ2-1, with TRBD2 identical over 10 bases. Germline V gene lookup returns CDR1 LGHDT and CDR2 YNNKEL (reference sequence). The length of the CDR3 is 14 residues. V gave up 9 bases and J gave up 6 bases; unmatched junction bases: 8. The CDR3 is CASKPSGRVNEQFF. The CDR3 DNA sequence: TGTGCCAGTAAACCTAGCGGGAGAGTCAATGAGCAGTTCTTC.

This clonotype was seen more than once but under ten times. J is TRBJ2-1 and V is TRBV20-1; D might be TRBD1 (6 bases). This CDR3 has 12 residues. Germline loops: CDR1 DFQATT, CDR2 SNEGSKA (reference sequence). CDR3 protein: CRSGQPYNEQFF. The CDR3 DNA sequence: TGCAGATCCGGACAGCCGTACAATGAGCAGTTCTTC.

This chain joins TRBV12-3 or TRBV12-4 and TRBJ1-1; D gene unclear. The CDR3 contains 11 residues. Trimming left V 7 bases short and J 4 bases short, with 7 bases between. The CDR3 DNA reads TGTGCCAGCACCCTGGGCACTGAAGCTTTCTTT. Translation: CASTLGTEAFF.

V gene TRBV19 combines with J gene TRBJ2-1; 10 bases line up with TRBD2. In germline, CDR1 is LNHDA, CDR2 SQIVND (reference sequence). V lost 9 bases, J lost 9 bases, and 11 bases stayed unmatched. The CDR3 length is 14 residues. CDR3 nucleotide sequence: TGTGCCAGCCGAGCGGGAGGGCCTATAGGTGAGCAGTTCTTC. Translated, it gives CASRAGGPIGEQFF.

This clonotype was seen more than once but under ten times. The chain uses TRBV5-3 and TRBJ2-1; 8 bases match TRBD2. TRBV5-3 is an ORF for which the function is uncertain. Trimming took 3 bases from V and 1 from J; bases not matched to a gene: 12. The CDR3 sequence is 18 residues long. This CDR3 reads CARSYFAETSVSYNEQFF. CDR3 sequence (DNA): TGTGCCAGAAGCTACTTTGCCGAGACTAGCGTGTCCTACAATGAGCAGTTCTTC.

This clonotype was seen a handful of times. The chain combines TRBV7-2 with TRBJ2-1; D is ambiguous. This CDR3 is 14 amino acids long. Germline lookup yields CDR1 SGHTA and CDR2 FQGNSA. The germline V and J ends were trimmed by 4 bases and 4 bases, with 11 bases remaining between them. The CDR3 loop reads CASSSLSQYNEQFF. Here the CDR3 DNA reads TGTGCCAGCAGCTCGCTATCACAGTACAATGAGCAGTTCTTC.

This clonotype has only a few counts. The V and J genes are TRBV19 and TRBJ2-5, with 13 bases matching TRBD2. V lost 4 bases, J lost 5 bases, and 7 bases stayed unmatched. Germline CDR1 reads LNHDA; CDR2 reads SQIVND (reference sequence). The CDR3 has 16 amino acids. The CDR3 DNA sequence: TGTGCCAGTAGTAATGGACTAGCGGGGGTCGGGGAGACCCAGTACTTC. This translates into CASSNGLAGVGETQYF. The full variable domain, its missing parts supplied by reference TRBV19 and TRBJ2-5, is DGGITQSPKYLFRKEGQNVTLSCEQNLNHDAMYWYRQDPGQGLRLIYYSQIVNDFQKGDIAEGYSVSREKKESFPLTVTSAQKNPTAFYLCASSNGLAGVGETQYFGPGTRLLVL.

The V gene is TRBV7-2, the J gene TRBJ1-2, with D perhaps TRBD1 (6 bases). V was trimmed by 5 bases and J by 6 bases, leaving 22 bases between them. CDR3 size: 16 residues. Germline V gene data show CDR1 as SGHTA and CDR2 as FQGNSA. DNA for the CDR3: TGTGCCAGCAGCCCCGATATACTACAGGGCGCGAATGGCTACACCTTC. The encoded protein is CASSPDILQGANGYTF.